This entry concerns a single T cell receptor beta chain. This clone appeared once. Its recognized antigen is unknown. No much larger clonotype is one base removed from it; base qualities were not supplied. Healthy HIV-negative adults with no recently reported acute infections or vaccinations were included as donors. All donors were Caucasian adults living in Nashville, Tennessee, USA. For unsorted samples, 96 million or so PBMCs were counted, and genomic DNA was extracted using the QIAamp DNA Blood Mini kit. Blood was collected by leukapheresis, and PBMCs were isolated by Ficoll-Histopaque density gradient centrifugation and then cryopreserved in liquid nitrogen vapor phase. Using the deep immunoSEQ assay, multiplex PCR amplified TCR CDR3 regions from genomic DNA. For each cell subset, the extracted genomic DNA was distributed evenly across all wells of several immunoSEQ 96-well plates, and each plate served as one replicate. For unsorted PBMC, approximately 290 ng genomic DNA, equal to about 30,000 T cell genomes, was loaded into each replicate PCR. Unsorted PBMC genomic DNA was sequenced across ten immunoSEQ deep assay plates. The purified libraries were quantified using a Qubit 3.0 fluorometer, sized with a Bioanalyzer 2100, and then quantified again using the KAPA Library Quantification kit. Every immunoSEQ 96-well plate was sequenced on a separate single-read 150-cycle Illumina NextSeq 550 flow cell. On the authors' methods: Because the immunoSEQ output held only junctional sequences and lacked quality scores, the filtering could not match the filtering applied to full-length reads. Sequences were annotated with PyIR, a Python wrapper for IgBLAST v1.9, using IMGT germline references to assign V/J genes and CDR3. Any read was removed if the V/J assignment was weak (E-value above 1e-6), the CDR3 was missing, or the read contained stop codons, out-of-frame junctions, or ambiguous translated residues. A V3J clonotype was defined by an identical inferred V gene, J gene, and CDR3 amino acid sequence. Percentage overlap between repertoires was computed as shared unique clonotypes divided by the size of the smaller repertoire. Repertoire richness was assessed with RTK rarefaction, the Chao1 estimator, and Recon v2.1 estimates of unobserved clonotypes. TCRdb re-hosts the immuneACCESS table, in-frame sequences only. Its copies lack some clones; in the studies checked, an unresolved V gene accounts for under half of them, and the cause for the rest is not known. That table is the source of V, J and clone size, and D and trimming were worked out from the DNA. Across this sample there are more than 450,000 clones, with around 79% seen only once. The ten largest make up roughly 13% of the sample.

This sample was included in a study of shared clonotypes between healthy human individuals (dated by TCRdb to the early 2020s). A note on the overall study: A couple of women and a few men aged 18 to 49 years were included in the cohort. Blood TCR repertoires of about five healthy adults were deeply sequenced to estimate repertoire size and the extent of clonotype sharing between individuals. Libraries were prepared and TCR repertoires were sequenced by different laboratories using diverse techniques, in order to increase sequencing depth and limit assay-specific biases. Between about 0.94 and 8.9 billion PBMCs per donor were obtained by leukapheresis.

The germline V gene (reference sequence) supplies CDR1 SGHNT and CDR2 YYREEE. The V end loses 7 bases and the J end loses 0 bases, and a stretch of 19 bases separates them. The CDR3, cysteine through phenylalanine, is 17 amino acids long. The DNA shown is the 51-base CDR3, in frame from base 1. General conclusions and limits of the study: Sampling was restricted to blood, and TCR repertoires in tissue are likely to differ from TCR repertoires in blood. The small number of donors limited the genetic and exposure-history diversity represented. Pairwise subsampling indicated that sequencing depth was expected to affect the degree of clonotype sharing among donors.

The V and J segments used are TRBV5-4 and TRBJ2-2; the D gene cannot be named for sure. Sequencing was done on a sample of PBMCs. The receptor was derived from a woman between 40 and 50 years old in good health. Some clones in this sample may be carry-over from other donors' samples. The DNA reads TGTGCCAGCTCTCGTGGGTCTTCGAGGTCGAACACCGGGGAGCTGTTTTTT. Translated, it reads CASSRGSSRSNTGELFF.